Below, one TCR beta chain is given with its context. The antigen is undetermined. The assay was immunoSEQ multiplex PCR, and TCRdb's table has in-frame clones only and misses some. The sample lists 50,000 or so clones, around 88% occurring once. The V end lost 1 base, the J end lost 4 bases, and 11 bases lay between the germline ends. This CDR3 is built from 15 residues. Germline V gene lookup returns CDR1 SGHDT and CDR2 YYEEEE. The data derive from a study of OX40 agonist ivuxolimab in advanced cancers. Study-level background: Melanoma, hepatocellular carcinoma, head and neck or renal cell cancer occurred in dose-escalation patients.

Overall study findings and caveats: Near-lowest levels of clonal expansion characterized partial responders at 0.1-3.0 mg/kg.

The sequenced sample was CD4+ or CD8+ T cells sorted from blood, obtained in a trial of the OX40 agonist ivuxolimab. The origin of this receptor is an adult with an advanced solid tumor such as melanoma, head and neck, liver or kidney cancer. The chain carries TRBV5-6 and TRBJ1-4; D is possibly TRBD1 (5 bases). The CDR3 region is CASSLYNRYNEKLFF. CDR3 sequence (DNA): TGTGCCAGCAGCTTGTACAACAGGTATAATGAAAAACTGTTTTTT.